These 5 T cell receptor beta chains originate from one sample sequenced in a study of shared clonotypes between healthy human individuals. Sequencing used immunoSEQ multiplex PCR; TCRdb keeps in-frame clones, though not all of them. The sample shows roughly 640,000 clones, 97% of them seen only once. Material for sequencing was naive CD4+ T cells sorted from blood. Subset of the sample: CD45RA+ positively selected. Receptors were obtained from a woman in her 30s in good health.

The V call is TRBV18, the J call TRBJ2-5, with D perhaps TRBD2 (5 bases). V lost 3 bases and J 5 bases, leaving 16 bases between the germline ends. Germline V lookup: CDR1 KGHSH, CDR2 LQKENI. CDR3 length: 15 residues. DNA of the CDR3: TGTGCCAGCTCACCCGGACGTGGGAGTGGGGAGACCCAGTACTTC. Amino acids: CASSPGRGSGETQYF.

The CDR3 loop reads CASSVLPGNMNTEAFF. The CDR3 coding sequence is TGTGCCAGCAGCGTATTACCAGGGAACATGAACACTGAAGCTTTCTTT. V is TRBV9 and J is TRBJ1-1, with D perhaps matching TRBD1 (5 bases). Germline V gene data show CDR1 as SGDLS and CDR2 as YYNGEE. The CDR3 runs 16 residues. Trimming removed 1 base from V and 0 bases from J, with 13 bases in between.

The rearrangement uses TRBV19 and TRBJ1-1; D may be TRBD1 (6 bases). CDR3 length equals 14 residues. Looked up from germline, CDR1 is LNHDA and CDR2 is SQIVND (reference sequence). The V end lost 5 bases, the J end lost 1 base, and 11 bases lay between the germline ends. CDR3 coding DNA: TGTGCCAGTAGTCCCAGGGGCCGGAACACTGAAGCTTTCTTT. Translated, it gives CASSPRGRNTEAFF.

The V gene is TRBV7-3, the J gene TRBJ2-2; either TRBD1 or TRBD2 may supply D (5 bases each). This CDR3 has 16 amino acids. Germline V lookup: CDR1 SGHTA, CDR2 FQGTGA. Trimming left V 2 bases short and J 8 bases short, with 18 bases between. CDR3 DNA: TGTGCCAGCAGCTTACTCCGGGACCCTGGGGCGGGGGAGCTGTTTTTT. Its translation is CASSLLRDPGAGELFF.

The chain employs TRBV28 and TRBJ2-7, with TRBD1 matching 9 bases. V lost 6 bases to trimming and J lost 3 bases; unmatched junction nucleotides: 12. CDR3 size: 16 residues. Germline V lookup: CDR1 MDHEN, CDR2 SYDVKM. The CDR3 sequence: CASRNYGGQGGYEQYF. The CDR3 bases are TGTGCCAGCAGAAATTACGGGGGACAGGGAGGCTACGAGCAGTACTTC.